The 2 T cell receptor beta chains listed next were all sequenced from one sample in a study of T cells after yellow fever vaccination. Using its own MiXCR run on the 5' RACE reads, TCRdb lists one record per CDR3 protein. This table has hundreds of thousands of distinct CDR3 sequences, around an eighth appearing once. Specimen: PBMCs, collected on the day of the yellow fever booster vaccination. Every receptor here comes from a man aged 25 to 40 who received the YFV17D yellow fever vaccine.

The J gene is TRBJ1-2, the V gene TRBV2; D is unclear. The V and J ends lost 3 bases and 4 bases respectively, with 9 bases between them. Germline CDR1 reads SNHLY; CDR2 reads FYNNEI. The length of the CDR3 is 13 residues. The CDR3 sequence: CASSEGWAYGYTF. Here the CDR3 DNA reads TGTGCCAGCAGTGAGGGTTGGGCCTATGGCTACACCTTC.

This clonotype was recorded many times. In DNA form, the CDR3 reads TGTGCCAGCAGCTTAGCGCTAAGTAGCAATCAGCCCCAGCATTTT. As protein: CASSLALSSNQPQHF. V is TRBV7-2 and J is TRBJ1-5; D not resolved. The CDR3 loop spans 15 amino acids. The V end was cut by 0 bases, the J end by 0 bases, with 6 bases between. Germline V CDR1 and CDR2: SGHTA, FQGNSA.